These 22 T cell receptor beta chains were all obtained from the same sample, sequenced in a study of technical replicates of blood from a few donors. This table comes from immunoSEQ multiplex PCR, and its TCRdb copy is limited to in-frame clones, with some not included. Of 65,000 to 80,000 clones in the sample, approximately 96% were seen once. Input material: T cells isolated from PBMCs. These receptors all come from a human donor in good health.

The CDR3 region has the DNA TGCGCCAGCAGCCAACCTACCACCCCCCGAGAGCAGTTCTTC. Translating it yields CASSQPTTPREQFF. The chain employs TRBV4-1 and TRBJ2-1; D is undetermined. V gave up 2 bases and J gave up 10 bases, with 15 bases separating them. Germline loops: CDR1 MGHRA, CDR2 YSYEKL. This CDR3 has 14 amino acids.

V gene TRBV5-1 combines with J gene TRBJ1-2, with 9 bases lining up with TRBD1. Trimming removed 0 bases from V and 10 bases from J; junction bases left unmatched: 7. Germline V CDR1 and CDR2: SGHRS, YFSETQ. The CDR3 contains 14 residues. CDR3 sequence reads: CASSLEGTGRAYTF. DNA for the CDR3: TGCGCCAGCAGCTTGGAGGGGACAGGGCGGGCCTACACCTTC.

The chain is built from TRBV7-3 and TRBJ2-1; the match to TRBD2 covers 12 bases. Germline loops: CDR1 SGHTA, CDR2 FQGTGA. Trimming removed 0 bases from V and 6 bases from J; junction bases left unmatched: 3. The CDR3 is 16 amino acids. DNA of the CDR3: TGTGCCAGCAGCTTAACGGGACTAGCGGGTGGCAATGAGCAGTTCTTC. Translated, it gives CASSLTGLAGGNEQFF. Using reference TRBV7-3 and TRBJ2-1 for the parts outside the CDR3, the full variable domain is GAGVSQTPSNKVTEKGKYVELRCDPISGHTALYWYRQSLGQGPEFLIYFQGTGAADDSGLPNDRFFAVRPEGSVSTLKIQRTERGDSAVYLCASSLTGLAGGNEQFFGPGTRLTVL.

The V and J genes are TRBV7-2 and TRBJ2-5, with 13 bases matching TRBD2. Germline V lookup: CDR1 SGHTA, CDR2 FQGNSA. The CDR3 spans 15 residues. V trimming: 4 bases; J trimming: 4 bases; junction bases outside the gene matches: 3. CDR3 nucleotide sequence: TGTGCCAGCAGCTCCCGACTAGCGGGGGGAGAGACCCAGTACTTC. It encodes CASSSRLAGGETQYF. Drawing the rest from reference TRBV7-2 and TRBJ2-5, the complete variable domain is GAGVSQSPSNKVTEKGKDVELRCDPISGHTALYWYRQSLGQGLEFLIYFQGNSAPDKSGLPSDRFSAERTGGSVSTLTIQRTQQEDSAVYLCASSSRLAGGETQYFGPGTRLLVL.

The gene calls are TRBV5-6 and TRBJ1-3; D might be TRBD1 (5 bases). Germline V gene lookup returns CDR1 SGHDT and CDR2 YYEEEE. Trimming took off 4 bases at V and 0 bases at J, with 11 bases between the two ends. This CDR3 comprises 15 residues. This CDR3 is CASSQGIISGNTIYF. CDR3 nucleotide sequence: TGTGCCAGCAGCCAGGGAATAATCTCTGGAAACACCATATATTTT.

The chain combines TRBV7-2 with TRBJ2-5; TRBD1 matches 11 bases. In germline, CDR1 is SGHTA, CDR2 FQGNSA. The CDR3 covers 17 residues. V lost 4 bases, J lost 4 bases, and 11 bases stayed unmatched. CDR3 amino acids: CASSSGTGQGVGETQYF. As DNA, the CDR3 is TGTGCCAGCAGCTCTGGGACGGGACAGGGGGTTGGAGAGACCCAGTACTTC.

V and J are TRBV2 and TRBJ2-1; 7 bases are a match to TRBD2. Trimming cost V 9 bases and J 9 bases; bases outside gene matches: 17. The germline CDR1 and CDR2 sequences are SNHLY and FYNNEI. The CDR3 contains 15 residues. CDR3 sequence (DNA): TGTGCCAGGGGGGGAGCGGGAATCGGTGTTTTTGAGCAGTTCTTC. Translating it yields CARGGAGIGVFEQFF.

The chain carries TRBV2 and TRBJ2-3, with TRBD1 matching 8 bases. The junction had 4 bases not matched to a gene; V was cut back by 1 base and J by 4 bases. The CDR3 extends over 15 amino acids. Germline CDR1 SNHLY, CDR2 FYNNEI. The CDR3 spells CASSEERTGPDTQYF. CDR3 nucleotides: TGTGCCAGCAGTGAAGAAAGGACAGGGCCAGATACGCAGTATTTT.

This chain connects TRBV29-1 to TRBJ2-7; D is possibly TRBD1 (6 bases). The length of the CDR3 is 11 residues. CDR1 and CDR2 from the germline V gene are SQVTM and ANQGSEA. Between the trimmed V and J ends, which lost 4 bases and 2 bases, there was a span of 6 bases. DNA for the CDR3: TGCAGCGTTGGACAGGCCTACGAGCAGTACTTC. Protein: CSVGQAYEQYF.

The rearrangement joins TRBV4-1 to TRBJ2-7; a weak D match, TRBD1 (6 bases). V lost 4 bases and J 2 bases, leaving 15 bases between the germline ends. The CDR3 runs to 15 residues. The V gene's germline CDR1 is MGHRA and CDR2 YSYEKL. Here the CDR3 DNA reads TGCGCCAGCAGCCCTCGGACAGAACAAACCTACGAGCAGTACTTC. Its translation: CASSPRTEQTYEQYF.

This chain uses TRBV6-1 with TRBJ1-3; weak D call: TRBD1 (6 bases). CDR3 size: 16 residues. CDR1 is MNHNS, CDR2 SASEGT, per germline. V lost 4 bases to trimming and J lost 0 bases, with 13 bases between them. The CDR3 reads CASSASGASSGNTIYF. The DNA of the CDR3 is TGTGCCAGCAGTGCGTCAGGGGCCTCCTCTGGAAACACCATATATTTT.

The CDR3 coding sequence is TGCGCCAGCAGTCAGTCACCTTCTAGCACTGAAGCTTTCTTT. Translation gives CASSQSPSSTEAFF. The chain carries TRBV5-1 and TRBJ1-1; no clear D gene. The germline V gene has CDR1 SGHRS and CDR2 YFSETQ. The CDR3 extends over 14 amino acids. Trimming stripped 5 bases from V and 4 bases from J, with 15 bases between.

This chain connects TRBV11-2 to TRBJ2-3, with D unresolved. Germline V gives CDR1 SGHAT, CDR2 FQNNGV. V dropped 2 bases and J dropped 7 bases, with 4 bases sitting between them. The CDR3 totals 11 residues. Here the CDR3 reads CASSLINTQYF. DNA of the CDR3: TGTGCCAGCAGCTTAATAAATACGCAGTATTTT.

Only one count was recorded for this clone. CDR3 bases: TGTGCCAGCGCATACTCACAGGGCAGCAATCAGCCCCAGCATTTT. Encoded protein: CASAYSQGSNQPQHF. The rearrangement joins TRBV6-6 to TRBJ1-5, with D possibly being TRBD1 (6 bases). Trimming took off 8 bases at V and 1 base at J, with 15 bases between the two ends. The germline V gene encodes CDR1 MNHNY and CDR2 SVGAGI (reference sequence). CDR3 length: 15 residues.

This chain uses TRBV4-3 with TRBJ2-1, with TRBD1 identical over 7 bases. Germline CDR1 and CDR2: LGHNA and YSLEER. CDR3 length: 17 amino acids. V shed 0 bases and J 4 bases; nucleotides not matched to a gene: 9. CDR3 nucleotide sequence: TGCGCCAGCAGCCAAGAATTAGGGGGCGGCAAATACAATGAGCAGTTCTTC. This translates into CASSQELGGGKYNEQFF.

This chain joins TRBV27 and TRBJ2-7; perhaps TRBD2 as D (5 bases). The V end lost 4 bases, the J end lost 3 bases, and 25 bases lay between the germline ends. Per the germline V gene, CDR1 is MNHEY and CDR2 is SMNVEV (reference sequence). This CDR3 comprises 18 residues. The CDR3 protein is CASSSYTKLEASIYEQYF. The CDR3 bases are TGTGCCAGCAGTTCTTACACAAAATTAGAGGCTAGCATCTACGAGCAGTACTTC.

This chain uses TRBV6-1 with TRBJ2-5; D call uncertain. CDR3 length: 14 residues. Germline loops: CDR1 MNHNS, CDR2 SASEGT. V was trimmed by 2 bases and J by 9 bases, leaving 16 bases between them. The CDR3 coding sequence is TGTGCCAGCAGTGAACAAAGGAGTCCTGGTCCCCAGTACTTC. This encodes CASSEQRSPGPQYF.

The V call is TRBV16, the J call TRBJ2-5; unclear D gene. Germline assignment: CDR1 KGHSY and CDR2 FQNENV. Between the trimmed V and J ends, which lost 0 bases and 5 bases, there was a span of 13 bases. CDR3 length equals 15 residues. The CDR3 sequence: CASSQSQETWETQYF. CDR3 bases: TGTGCCAGCAGCCAATCGCAGGAAACTTGGGAGACCCAGTACTTC.

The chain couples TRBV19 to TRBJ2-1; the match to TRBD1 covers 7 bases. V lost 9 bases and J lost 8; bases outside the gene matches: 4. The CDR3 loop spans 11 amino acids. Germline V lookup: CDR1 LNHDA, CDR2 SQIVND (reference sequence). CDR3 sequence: CASRQGDEQFF. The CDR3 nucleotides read TGTGCCAGCAGACAGGGCGATGAGCAGTTCTTC.

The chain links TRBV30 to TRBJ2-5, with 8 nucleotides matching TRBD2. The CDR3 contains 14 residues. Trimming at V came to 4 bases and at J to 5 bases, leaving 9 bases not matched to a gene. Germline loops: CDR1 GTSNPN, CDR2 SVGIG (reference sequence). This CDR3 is CAWKPLAGSETQYF. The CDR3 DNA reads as TGTGCCTGGAAACCCTTAGCGGGATCTGAGACCCAGTACTTC.

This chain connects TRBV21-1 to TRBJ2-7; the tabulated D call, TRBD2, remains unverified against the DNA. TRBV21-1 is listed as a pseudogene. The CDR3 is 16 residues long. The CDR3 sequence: CASSDIRTSGIYEQYF. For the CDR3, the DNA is TGTGCCAGCAGCGATATTCGGACTAGCGGAATTTACGAGCAGTACTTC.

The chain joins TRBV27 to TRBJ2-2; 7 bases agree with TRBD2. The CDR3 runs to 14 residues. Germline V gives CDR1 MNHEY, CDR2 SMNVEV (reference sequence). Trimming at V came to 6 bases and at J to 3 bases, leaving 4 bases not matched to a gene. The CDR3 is CASSSGGYTGELFF. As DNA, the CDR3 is TGTGCCAGCAGCTCGGGAGGATACACCGGGGAGCTGTTTTTT.